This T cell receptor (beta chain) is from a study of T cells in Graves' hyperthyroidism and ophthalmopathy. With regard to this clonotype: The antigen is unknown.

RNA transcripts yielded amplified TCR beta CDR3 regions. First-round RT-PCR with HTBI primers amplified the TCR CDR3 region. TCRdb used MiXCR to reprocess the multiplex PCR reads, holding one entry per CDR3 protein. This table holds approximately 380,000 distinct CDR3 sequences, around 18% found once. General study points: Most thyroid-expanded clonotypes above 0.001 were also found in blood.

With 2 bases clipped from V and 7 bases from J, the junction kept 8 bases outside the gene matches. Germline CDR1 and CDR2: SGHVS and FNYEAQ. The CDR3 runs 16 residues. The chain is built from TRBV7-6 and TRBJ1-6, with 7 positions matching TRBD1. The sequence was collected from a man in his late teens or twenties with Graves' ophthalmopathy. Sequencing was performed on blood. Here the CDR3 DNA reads TGTGCCAGCAGCTTAACCGGGGGGACAGCAAATTCACCCCTCCACTTT. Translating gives CASSLTGGTANSPLHF.